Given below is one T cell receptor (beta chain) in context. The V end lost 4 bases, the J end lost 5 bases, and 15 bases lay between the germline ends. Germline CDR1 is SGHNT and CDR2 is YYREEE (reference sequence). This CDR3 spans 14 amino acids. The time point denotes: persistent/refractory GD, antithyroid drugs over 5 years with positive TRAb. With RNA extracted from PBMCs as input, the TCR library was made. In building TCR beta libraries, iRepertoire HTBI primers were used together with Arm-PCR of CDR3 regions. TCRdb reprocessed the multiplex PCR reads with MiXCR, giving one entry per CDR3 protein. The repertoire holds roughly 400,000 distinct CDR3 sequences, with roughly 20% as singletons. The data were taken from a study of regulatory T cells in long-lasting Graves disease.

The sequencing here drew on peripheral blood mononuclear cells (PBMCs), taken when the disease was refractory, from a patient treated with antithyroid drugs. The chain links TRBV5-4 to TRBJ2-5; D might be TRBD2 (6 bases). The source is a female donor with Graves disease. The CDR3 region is CASSPGLREETQYF. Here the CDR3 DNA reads TGTGCCAGCAGCCCGGGACTCCGGGAGGAGACCCAGTACTTC.